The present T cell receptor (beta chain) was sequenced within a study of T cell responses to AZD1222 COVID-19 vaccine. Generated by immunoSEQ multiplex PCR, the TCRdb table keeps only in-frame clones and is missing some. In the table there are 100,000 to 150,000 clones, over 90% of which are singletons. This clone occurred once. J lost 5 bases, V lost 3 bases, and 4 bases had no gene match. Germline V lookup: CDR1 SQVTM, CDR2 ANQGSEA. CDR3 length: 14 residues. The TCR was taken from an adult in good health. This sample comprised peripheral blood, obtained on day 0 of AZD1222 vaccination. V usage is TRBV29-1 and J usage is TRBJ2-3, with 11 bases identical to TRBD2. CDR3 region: CSVDGLAGGDTQYF. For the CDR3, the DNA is TGCAGCGTTGATGGGCTAGCGGGAGGAGATACGCAGTATTTT.